The rows below give T cell receptor beta chains drawn from one sample of a study of blood T cell repertoires in COVID-19. Profiled with immunoSEQ multiplex PCR; TCRdb holds only in-frame clones, not every one. The table includes hundreds of thousands of clones, 65% to 90% detected once. The material sequenced was peripheral blood. The receptors were gathered from a man aged 45-65 years with COVID-19, enrolled during active disease. Each CDR3 is given with its conserved first and last residue. D genes are given only for firm matches. A row's size may be missing; if present it is once, few, many or a size class.

V gene: TRBV7-8; clone size: .; D gene: .; J gene: TRBJ1-4; CDR3 DNA: TGTGCCAGCAGCCTGGCCGCGGGCGTTGCAACTAATGAAAAACTGTTTTTT; CDR3 protein: CASSLAAGVATNEKLFF
V gene: TRBV7-9; clone size: once; D gene: .; J gene: TRBJ1-6; CDR3 DNA: TGTGCCAGCAGCTTAACGGGACTGGGCAATTCACCCCTCCACTTT; CDR3 protein: CASSLTGLGNSPLHF
V gene: TRBV3-1/TRBV3-2; clone size: .; D gene: .; J gene: TRBJ1-4; CDR3 DNA: TGTGCCAGCAGCACCCCCGTCAGGGCGACTGAAAAACTGTTTTTT; CDR3 protein: CASSTPVRATEKLFF
V gene: TRBV7-9; clone size: once; D gene: TRBD1; J gene: TRBJ2-4; CDR3 DNA: TGTGCCAGCAGCTTACCCGGACAGGTGGCCAAAAACATTCAGTACTTC; CDR3 protein: CASSLPGQVAKNIQYF
V gene: TRBV18; clone size: .; D gene: .; J gene: TRBJ2-7; CDR3 DNA: TGTGCCAGCTCACCACAAGGAGGGGTCGAGCAGTACTTC; CDR3 protein: CASSPQGGVEQYF
V gene: TRBV7-9; clone size: .; D gene: TRBD2; J gene: TRBJ2-1; CDR3 DNA: TGTGCCAGCTTGCTTGGGACTAGCCAGTTCTTC; CDR3 protein: CASLLGTSQFF
V gene: TRBV5-1; clone size: .; D gene: .; J gene: TRBJ2-7; CDR3 DNA: TGCGCCAGCCGTACACAGGGTTCCGAGCAGTACTTC; CDR3 protein: CASRTQGSEQYF
V gene: TRBV6-5; clone size: .; D gene: TRBD2; J gene: TRBJ2-5; CDR3 DNA: TGTGCCAGCAGTTACTCCCTAGCGGGGGGGCAAGAGACCCAGTACTTC; CDR3 protein: CASSYSLAGGQETQYF
V gene: TRBV10-3; clone size: .; D gene: TRBD1; J gene: TRBJ2-7; CDR3 DNA: TGTGCCATCAGTGAGTTCGGGACAGGGTTGGCCTACGAGCAGTACTTC; CDR3 protein: CAISEFGTGLAYEQYF
V gene: TRBV2; clone size: .; D gene: TRBD2; J gene: TRBJ2-1; CDR3 DNA: TGTGCCAGCAGGGGACTAGCGGGGGGCCTATCTGAGCAGTTCTTC; CDR3 protein: CASRGLAGGLSEQFF
V gene: TRBV7-3; clone size: .; D gene: .; J gene: TRBJ2-7; CDR3 DNA: TGTGCCAGCAGCTGGGGGCGAGGAGACGAGCAGTACTTC; CDR3 protein: CASSWGRGDEQYF
V gene: TRBV6-2/TRBV6-3; clone size: once; D gene: TRBD1; J gene: TRBJ1-6; CDR3 DNA: TGTGCCAGCAGCCAAACGGGACAGATCTATAATTCACCCCTCCACTTT; CDR3 protein: CASSQTGQIYNSPLHF
V gene: TRBV7-9; clone size: .; D gene: TRBD2; J gene: TRBJ2-7; CDR3 DNA: TGTGCCAGCAGCTGGGGGGGAGCCTACGAGCAGTACTTC; CDR3 protein: CASSWGGAYEQYF
V gene: TRBV12-3/TRBV12-4; clone size: .; D gene: .; J gene: TRBJ1-1; CDR3 DNA: TGTGCCAGCAGTTTCGGGGGGCTTGGGGCTTTCTTT; CDR3 protein: CASSFGGLGAFF
V gene: TRBV19; clone size: .; D gene: TRBD1; J gene: TRBJ1-5; CDR3 DNA: TGTGCCAGTAGTATAGATGACAGGGGGCACCTTAGCAATCAGCCCCAGCATTTT; CDR3 protein: CASSIDDRGHLSNQPQHF
V gene: TRBV11-1; clone size: once; D gene: .; J gene: TRBJ2-7; CDR3 DNA: TGTGCCAGCAGCTTCGGGAGAGGACCACCCTACGAGCAGTACTTC; CDR3 protein: CASSFGRGPPYEQYF
V gene: TRBV10-1; clone size: .; D gene: TRBD1; J gene: TRBJ2-6; CDR3 DNA: TGCGCCAGCAGCCCGACAGGGAGCTCTGGGGCCAACGTCCTGACTTTC; CDR3 protein: CASSPTGSSGANVLTF
V gene: TRBV24-1; clone size: once; D gene: .; J gene: TRBJ2-5; CDR3 DNA: TGTGCCACCAGTGATACCCGCGGCAGCCAAGAGACCCAGTACTTC; CDR3 protein: CATSDTRGSQETQYF
V gene: TRBV5-1; clone size: .; D gene: TRBD1; J gene: TRBJ2-2; CDR3 DNA: TGCGCCAGCAGCGAGCTCCCGACAGGGGGCCCCGGGGAGCTGTTTTTT; CDR3 protein: CASSELPTGGPGELFF
V gene: TRBV2; clone size: .; D gene: .; J gene: TRBJ1-5; CDR3 DNA: TGTGCCAGCAGTGCCGGAGGTTTTAGCAATCAGCCCCAGCATTTT; CDR3 protein: CASSAGGFSNQPQHF
V gene: TRBV27; clone size: once; D gene: TRBD1; J gene: TRBJ2-5; CDR3 DNA: TGTGCCAGCAGTTTAGGACAGGGACCGGGGGAGACCCAGTACTTC; CDR3 protein: CASSLGQGPGETQYF
V gene: TRBV7-7; clone size: .; D gene: TRBD1; J gene: TRBJ2-5; CDR3 DNA: TGTGCTAGCAGCGTTTTGTGGGGACAGGGGGAGACCCAGTACTTC; CDR3 protein: CASSVLWGQGETQYF
V gene: TRBV19; clone size: .; D gene: .; J gene: TRBJ1-2; CDR3 DNA: TGTGCCAGTAGGAGGAGGGACTATGGCTACACCTTC; CDR3 protein: CASRRRDYGYTF
V gene: TRBV28; clone size: .; D gene: .; J gene: TRBJ1-4; CDR3 DNA: TGTGCCAGCAGTCGCGGGGGGTTCGTTAATGAAAAACTGTTTTTT; CDR3 protein: CASSRGGFVNEKLFF
V gene: TRBV7-9; clone size: .; D gene: .; J gene: TRBJ1-4; CDR3 DNA: TGTGCCAGCAGCTTGAGAACGACAAGCACTAATGAAAAACTGTTTTTT; CDR3 protein: CASSLRTTSTNEKLFF
V gene: TRBV2; clone size: .; D gene: .; J gene: TRBJ2-7; CDR3 DNA: TGTGCCAGCAGTGAGAGGGGGTTGGAGGACGAGCAGTACTTC; CDR3 protein: CASSERGLEDEQYF
V gene: TRBV2; clone size: .; D gene: .; J gene: TRBJ2-7; CDR3 DNA: TGTGCCAGCACTGAGAGGGGGTCCCCCTACGAGCAGTACTTC; CDR3 protein: CASTERGSPYEQYF
V gene: TRBV5-8; clone size: .; D gene: TRBD2; J gene: TRBJ2-1; CDR3 DNA: TGTGCCAGCAGCTTTAGCGGGGGCCGCGGCAATGAGCAGTTCTTC; CDR3 protein: CASSFSGGRGNEQFF
V gene: TRBV7-2; clone size: few; D gene: .; J gene: TRBJ2-2; CDR3 DNA: TGTGCCAGCAGCCCAACGGGGGGCTTGAACACCGGGGAGCTGTTTTTT; CDR3 protein: CASSPTGGLNTGELFF
V gene: TRBV10-3; clone size: .; D gene: TRBD2; J gene: TRBJ2-1; CDR3 DNA: TGTGCCATCAGTGGGACTAGCGGGGGCTCCTACAATGAGCAGTTCTTC; CDR3 protein: CAISGTSGGSYNEQFF
V gene: TRBV5-5; clone size: .; D gene: .; J gene: TRBJ2-7; CDR3 DNA: TGTGCCAGCAGCACCCTAGGAGGGCAGTACTTC; CDR3 protein: CASSTLGGQYF
V gene: TRBV3-1/TRBV3-2; clone size: .; D gene: .; J gene: TRBJ1-1; CDR3 DNA: TGTGCCAGCAGCCAAGCGGGACACCAGAACACTGAAGCTTTCTTT; CDR3 protein: CASSQAGHQNTEAFF
V gene: TRBV4-1; clone size: .; D gene: TRBD2; J gene: TRBJ2-1; CDR3 DNA: TGCGCCAGCAGCCGCTCTTCCGGAGCGGGGGTAGGGTCCAATGAGCAGTTCTTC; CDR3 protein: CASSRSSGAGVGSNEQFF
V gene: TRBV7-9; clone size: many; D gene: TRBD1; J gene: TRBJ1-5; CDR3 DNA: TGTGCCAGCAGCCTACAGGGGGCCGTCAATCAGCCCCAGCATTTT; CDR3 protein: CASSLQGAVNQPQHF
V gene: TRBV5-4; clone size: .; D gene: TRBD1; J gene: TRBJ1-2; CDR3 DNA: TGTGCCAGCAGCTCGGGGACAGTTAGCGCTTCCGCCTTC; CDR3 protein: CASSSGTVSASAF
V gene: TRBV12-3/TRBV12-4; clone size: .; D gene: .; J gene: TRBJ2-1; CDR3 DNA: TGTGCCAGCAGTTTGATTCGGGGTGAGCAGTTCTTC; CDR3 protein: CASSLIRGEQFF
V gene: TRBV9; clone size: .; D gene: TRBD2; J gene: TRBJ2-1; CDR3 DNA: TGTGCCAGCAGCGTGGGGCAAGCGGGGGGAAACAATGAGCAGTTCTTC; CDR3 protein: CASSVGQAGGNNEQFF
V gene: TRBV6-1; clone size: .; D gene: TRBD1; J gene: TRBJ1-4; CDR3 DNA: TGTGCCAGCAGTGAAGTCAGGGGGCGTGTTGAAAAACTGTTTTTT; CDR3 protein: CASSEVRGRVEKLFF
V gene: TRBV10-1; clone size: .; D gene: .; J gene: TRBJ1-1; CDR3 DNA: TGCGCCAGCAGGGGCAGGGGTTCTGAAGCTTTCTTT; CDR3 protein: CASRGRGSEAFF
V gene: TRBV5-1; clone size: .; D gene: .; J gene: TRBJ1-6; CDR3 DNA: TGCGCCAGCAGCTTGGTCCCAGGCCTTAATTCACCCCTCCACTTT; CDR3 protein: CASSLVPGLNSPLHF
V gene: TRBV7-6; clone size: .; D gene: .; J gene: TRBJ1-4; CDR3 DNA: TGTGCCAGCAGCCCGTCCGTTGCAACTAATGAAAAACTGTTTTTT; CDR3 protein: CASSPSVATNEKLFF
V gene: TRBV9; clone size: .; D gene: .; J gene: TRBJ1-3; CDR3 DNA: TGTGCCAGCAGCGTGTGGCAGGGCGGAGACACCATATATTTT; CDR3 protein: CASSVWQGGDTIYF
V gene: TRBV21-1; clone size: .; D gene: .; J gene: TRBJ2-1; CDR3 DNA: TGTGCCAGCAGCAAAGGGGACAAGCCCTCCTACAATGAGCAGTTCTTC; CDR3 protein: CASSKGDKPSYNEQFF
V gene: TRBV4-1; clone size: many; D gene: TRBD1; J gene: TRBJ1-3; CDR3 DNA: TGCGCCAGCAGCCAGATGACAGGGTCGGCTGGAAACACCATATATTTT; CDR3 protein: CASSQMTGSAGNTIYF
V gene: TRBV7-9; clone size: .; D gene: TRBD2; J gene: TRBJ2-1; CDR3 DNA: TGTGCCAGCTGCACTAGCGATGAGCAGTTCTTC; CDR3 protein: CASCTSDEQFF
V gene: TRBV27; clone size: .; D gene: .; J gene: TRBJ1-4; CDR3 DNA: TGTGCCAGCAGTTCTCGGGGGGGGCAGGGGGAAAAACTGTTTTTT; CDR3 protein: CASSSRGGQGEKLFF
V gene: TRBV4-1; clone size: .; D gene: TRBD2; J gene: TRBJ2-5; CDR3 DNA: TGCGCCAGCAGCCAAGATCGATGGGCTAGCGGTTCCCAAGAGACCCAGTACTTC; CDR3 protein: CASSQDRWASGSQETQYF
V gene: TRBV5-4; clone size: .; D gene: TRBD1; J gene: TRBJ2-6; CDR3 DNA: TGTGCCAGCAGCTCCAGGACAGGGTCAGGTGGGGCCAACGTCCTGACTTTC; CDR3 protein: CASSSRTGSGGANVLTF
V gene: TRBV11-3; clone size: .; D gene: .; J gene: TRBJ2-7; CDR3 DNA: TGTGCCAGCAGCTATGGTGGACAAGACTACGAGCAGTACTTC; CDR3 protein: CASSYGGQDYEQYF
V gene: TRBV28; clone size: .; D gene: TRBD1; J gene: TRBJ2-5; CDR3 DNA: TGTGCCAGTAGACATTCGACAGGGGGCCCAGAGACCCAGTACTTC; CDR3 protein: CASRHSTGGPETQYF
V gene: TRBV6-5; clone size: .; D gene: .; J gene: TRBJ1-5; CDR3 DNA: TGTGCCAGCAGCCCCGGGGGGATTAGCAATCAGCCCCAGCATTTT; CDR3 protein: CASSPGGISNQPQHF
V gene: TRBV6-5; clone size: .; D gene: .; J gene: TRBJ2-1; CDR3 DNA: TGTGCCAGCAGTTACTCGGGCAGCCGGGAGCAGTTCTTC; CDR3 protein: CASSYSGSREQFF
V gene: TRBV29-1; clone size: .; D gene: .; J gene: TRBJ1-5; CDR3 DNA: TGCAGCGCCACGGCAGGGGTTAATCAGCCCCAGCATTTT; CDR3 protein: CSATAGVNQPQHF
V gene: TRBV29-1; clone size: .; D gene: .; J gene: TRBJ2-5; CDR3 DNA: TGCAGCGTCGGAAAGATTGGCGCCGGGGAGACCCAGTACTTC; CDR3 protein: CSVGKIGAGETQYF